The rows below give T cell receptor beta chains drawn from one sample of a study of blood T cell repertoires in COVID-19. TCRdb's copy holds only in-frame clones and misses some; the assay was immunoSEQ multiplex PCR. The table has about 60,000 clones, approximately 79% seen once; the top ten hold 10% to 15%. Source material: peripheral blood. These receptor sequences come from a human donor in a cohort sampled during active COVID-19. The CDR3 runs from the conserved cysteine through the conserved F or W. Each record gives: CDR3 protein, V gene, clone size, J gene. A row's size may be missing; if present it is once, few, many or a size class.

CASSYDGGRGSNYGYTF,TRBV5-1,few,TRBJ1-2
CASSFLAGGRSYNEQFF,TRBV28,.,TRBJ2-1
CAWRWGVALETQYF,TRBV30,.,TRBJ2-5
CASIKQGMNTEAFF,TRBV5-6,once,TRBJ1-1
CASSPGALSNQPQHF,TRBV7-2,.,TRBJ1-5
CASSRLWADSYNEQFF,TRBV7-2,.,TRBJ2-1
CASRESSYEQYF,TRBV27,few,TRBJ2-7
CASSPQGGELFF,TRBV9,.,TRBJ2-2
CASVGQGAEQFF,TRBV27,.,TRBJ2-1
CASSEAGGTRGPNEKLFF,TRBV6-1,.,TRBJ1-4
CASSLERQGQLFSGNTIYF,TRBV28,.,TRBJ1-3
CASSQGGLAGVRNEQFF,TRBV3-1/TRBV3-2,.,TRBJ2-1
CASSPGGGTFYEQYF,TRBV11-1,.,TRBJ2-7